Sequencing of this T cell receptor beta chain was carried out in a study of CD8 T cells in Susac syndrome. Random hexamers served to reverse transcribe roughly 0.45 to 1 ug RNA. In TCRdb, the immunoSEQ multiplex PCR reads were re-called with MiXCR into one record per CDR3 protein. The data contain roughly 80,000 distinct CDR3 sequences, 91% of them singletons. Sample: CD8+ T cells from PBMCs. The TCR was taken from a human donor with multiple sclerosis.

The CDR3 protein is CASSALGNGNSPLHF. In nucleotides, the CDR3 is TGTGCCAGCAGCGCCTTGGGGAATGGCAATTCACCCCTCCACTTT. The genes are TRBV27 and TRBJ1-6; unclear D gene. Germline V gene lookup returns CDR1 MNHEY and CDR2 SMNVEV (reference sequence). CDR3 length equals 15 residues. V shed 6 bases and J shed 7 bases, with 16 bases lying between them.